Listed below are T cell receptor beta chains from one sample, sequenced in a study of cytomegalovirus exposure and HLA in healthy donors. Data came from immunoSEQ multiplex PCR; TCRdb stores just in-frame clones and leaves some out. The sample yields around 100,000 clones, 55% to 75% seen once. The sample was PBMCs. These receptors were obtained from a woman aged 18 to 35 in good health and CMV-seropositive. Each CDR3 is given with its conserved first and last residue. D genes are given only for firm matches. Part of the rows lack a size; the others show once, few, many or a class for expanded clones.

cdr3_nt cdr3_aa cdr3_length d_call j_call clone_size v_call
TGTGCTAGCAGCAGGTCCCTTCCGGAGCAGTACTTC CASSRSLPEQYF 12 NA TRBJ2-5 NA TRBV7-7
TGCGCCAGCAGCCAAGATCAAATAGCGCCAGATACGCAGTATTTT CASSQDQIAPDTQYF 15 NA TRBJ2-3 NA TRBV4-1
TGTGCCAATTCAGGGCCCAACACAGATACGCAGTATTTT CANSGPNTDTQYF 13 NA TRBJ2-3 NA TRBV28
TGTGCCAGCAGCGTTGGTGCCCGGGCAGGGGGCATTGGCTATGGCTACACCTTC CASSVGARAGGIGYGYTF 18 TRBD1 TRBJ1-2 few TRBV9
TGTGCCAGCAGTTACGGGACTAGCTGGAATGAGCAGTTCTTC CASSYGTSWNEQFF 14 TRBD2 TRBJ2-1 few TRBV6-5
TGTGCCAGTAGAGCTCGCCGGGAGGACGAGCAGTACTTC CASRARREDEQYF 13 TRBD2 TRBJ2-7 NA TRBV19
TGTGCCAGCAGCCTAACGGACAGTTTCGTTGTAGCTAACTATGGCTACACCTTC CASSLTDSFVVANYGYTF 18 NA TRBJ1-2 NA TRBV5-5
TGTGCCAGCAGTTACACTTCGGACAGCTACGAGCAGTACTTC CASSYTSDSYEQYF 14 NA TRBJ2-7 NA TRBV6-5
TGTGCCAGCAGTGCCAGACAGGGGAGGACTGAAGCTTTCTTT CASSARQGRTEAFF 14 TRBD1 TRBJ1-1 NA TRBV6-5
TGTGCCAGCAGCTCAGCGGGGGGGGTACAAGATACGCAGTATTTT CASSSAGGVQDTQYF 15 TRBD2 TRBJ2-3 NA TRBV7-8
TGTGCCAGTAGACGGACAGGGGGCAGTGAGCAGTACTTC CASRRTGGSEQYF 13 TRBD1 TRBJ2-7 NA TRBV19
TGTGCCTGGAGTGTAGATGGACAGTTCAATCAGCCCCAGCATTTT CAWSVDGQFNQPQHF 15 NA TRBJ1-5 NA TRBV30
TGCAGCGTCCTTCCAGGGGGCCGGGGTCATGAGCAGTTCTTC CSVLPGGRGHEQFF 14 TRBD1 TRBJ2-1 NA TRBV29-1
TGTGCCAGCAGCGTAGCTCCAAGCGGGGCTTTAGGTAGAGAGACCCAGTACTTC CASSVAPSGALGRETQYF 18 TRBD2 TRBJ2-5 few TRBV9
TGTGCCATCAGTGAGTCGCGGGGGGGGCCCTCATCTGAAGCCTACGAGCAGTACTTC CAISESRGGPSSEAYEQYF 19 TRBD2 TRBJ2-7 few TRBV10-3
TGTGCCACCAGCAGTCGCGGGGAGACCCAGTACTTC CATSSRGETQYF 12 NA TRBJ2-5 NA TRBV15